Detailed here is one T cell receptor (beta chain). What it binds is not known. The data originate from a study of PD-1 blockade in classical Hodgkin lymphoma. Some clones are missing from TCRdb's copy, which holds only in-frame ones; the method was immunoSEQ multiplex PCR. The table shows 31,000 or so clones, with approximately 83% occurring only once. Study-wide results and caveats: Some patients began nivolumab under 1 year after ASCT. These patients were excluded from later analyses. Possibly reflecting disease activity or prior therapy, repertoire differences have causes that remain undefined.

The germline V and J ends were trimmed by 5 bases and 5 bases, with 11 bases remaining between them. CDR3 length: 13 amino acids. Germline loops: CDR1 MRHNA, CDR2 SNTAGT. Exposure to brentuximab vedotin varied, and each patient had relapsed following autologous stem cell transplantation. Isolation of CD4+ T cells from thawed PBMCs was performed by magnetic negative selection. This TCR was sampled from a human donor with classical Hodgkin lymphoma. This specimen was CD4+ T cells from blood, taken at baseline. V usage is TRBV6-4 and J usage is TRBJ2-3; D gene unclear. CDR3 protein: CASSTGPRDTQYF. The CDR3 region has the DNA TGTGCCAGCAGTACCGGCCCTCGAGATACGCAGTATTTT.